This T cell receptor beta chain originates from a study of blood T cell repertoires in COVID-19. Overall study context: COVID-19 samples collected from the United States, Italy and Spain covered acute and convalescent phases. From T cells, B-cell-depleted T cells, or PBMCs came the material, which was cDNA or gDNA.

V lost 6 bases and J 4 bases, leaving 10 bases between the germline ends. CDR1 and CDR2 (germline): DFQATT, SNEGSKA (reference sequence). This CDR3 has 11 residues. Original processing methods: The assay estimated nucleated cells by amplifying reference gene primers. Assay used: immunoSEQ multiplex PCR; TCRdb lists only in-frame clones, some missing. The V and J calls and clone size come from that table; D and trimming were worked out from the DNA. The repertoire holds over 130,000 clones, around 87% seen once, with 3.5% to 5% in the top ten. Sequencing input: peripheral blood. The clonotype comes from a woman aged 60-75 years with active or convalescent COVID-19. The V gene is TRBV20-1, the J gene TRBJ2-7, with D maybe TRBD1 (7 bases). For the CDR3, the DNA is TGCAGTGCCCAGGGGGGTTACGAGCAGTACTTC. Protein sequence: CSAQGGYEQYF.